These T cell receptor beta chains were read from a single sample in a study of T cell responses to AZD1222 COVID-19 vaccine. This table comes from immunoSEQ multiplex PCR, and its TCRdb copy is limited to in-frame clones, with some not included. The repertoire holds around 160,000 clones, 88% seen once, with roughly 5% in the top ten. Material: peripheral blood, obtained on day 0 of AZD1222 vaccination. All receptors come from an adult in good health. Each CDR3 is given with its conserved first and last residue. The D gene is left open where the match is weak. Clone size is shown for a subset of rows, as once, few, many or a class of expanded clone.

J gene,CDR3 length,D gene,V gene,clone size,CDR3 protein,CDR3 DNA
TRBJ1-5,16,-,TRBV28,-,CASSLEHRPSNQPQHF,TGTGCCAGCAGTTTAGAGCACAGGCCATCCAATCAGCCCCAGCATTTT
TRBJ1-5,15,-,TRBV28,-,CASTGGDRSNQPQHF,TGTGCCAGCACGGGGGGGGACCGTAGCAATCAGCCCCAGCATTTT
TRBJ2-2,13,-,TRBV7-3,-,CASSKPETGELFF,TGTGCCAGCAGTAAACCAGAAACCGGGGAGCTGTTTTTT
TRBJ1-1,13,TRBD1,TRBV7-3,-,CASSETGATEAFF,TGTGCCAGCAGCGAAACAGGGGCCACTGAAGCTTTCTTT
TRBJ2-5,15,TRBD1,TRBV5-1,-,CASSSQGDVVETQYF,TGCGCCAGCAGCTCCCAGGGGGACGTGGTAGAGACCCAGTACTTC
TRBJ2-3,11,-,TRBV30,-,CALGKGDTQYF,TGTGCCTTAGGAAAGGGAGATACGCAGTATTTT
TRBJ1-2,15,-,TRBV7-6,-,CASSQGAGGDYGYTF,TGTGCCAGCAGCCAAGGGGCAGGAGGGGACTATGGCTACACCTTC
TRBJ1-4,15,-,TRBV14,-,CASSPYGATNEKLFF,TGTGCCAGCAGCCCCTACGGGGCAACTAATGAAAAACTGTTTTTT
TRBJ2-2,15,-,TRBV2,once,CASSETRGLTGELFF,TGTGCCAGCAGTGAAACCAGGGGCCTCACCGGGGAGCTGTTTTTT
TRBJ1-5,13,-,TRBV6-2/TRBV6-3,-,CASSPRGWEPQHF,TGTGCCAGCAGTCCCCGGGGGTGGGAGCCCCAGCATTTT
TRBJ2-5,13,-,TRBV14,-,CASSQAGIETQYF,TGTGCCAGCAGCCAAGCGGGAATTGAGACCCAGTACTTC
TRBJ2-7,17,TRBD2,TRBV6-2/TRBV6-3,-,CASSYHRARGAFYEQYF,TGTGCCAGCAGTTACCACCGCGCGCGGGGGGCTTTCTACGAGCAGTACTTC
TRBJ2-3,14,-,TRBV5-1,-,CASSTGPSTDTQYF,TGCGCCAGCAGCACTGGACCTAGCACAGATACGCAGTATTTT
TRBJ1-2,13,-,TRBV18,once,CASSPDGSYGYTF,TGTGCCAGCTCACCCGACGGCAGCTATGGCTACACCTTC
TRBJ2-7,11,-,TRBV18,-,CASSRGYEQYF,TGTGCCAGCTCTAGGGGGTACGAGCAGTACTTC
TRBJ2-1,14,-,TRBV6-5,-,CASSYRTDYNEQFF,TGTGCCAGCAGTTACAGGACAGATTACAATGAGCAGTTCTTC
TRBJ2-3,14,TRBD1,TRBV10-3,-,CASGQGPSTDTQYF,TGTGCCTCCGGACAGGGGCCGAGCACAGATACGCAGTATTTT
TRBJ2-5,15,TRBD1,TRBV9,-,CASSTQGAPQETQYF,TGTGCCAGCAGCACACAGGGGGCGCCACAAGAGACCCAGTACTTC
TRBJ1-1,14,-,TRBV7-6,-,CASSLGRGPTEAFF,TGTGCCAGCAGCTTGGGCCGGGGGCCCACTGAAGCTTTCTTT
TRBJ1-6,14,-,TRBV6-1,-,CASSDPSANSPLHF,TGTGCCAGCAGTGACCCGTCGGCCAATTCACCCCTCCACTTT
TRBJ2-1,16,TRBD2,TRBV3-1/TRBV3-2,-,CASSRRTSGGVGEQFF,TGTGCCAGCAGCCGAAGGACTAGCGGGGGGGTAGGTGAGCAGTTCTTC
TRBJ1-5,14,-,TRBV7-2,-,CASSAGRPNQPQHF,TGTGCCAGCAGCGCGGGACGTCCCAATCAGCCCCAGCATTTT
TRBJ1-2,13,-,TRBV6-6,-,CASSSDGTIGYTF,TGTGCCAGCAGCAGTGACGGGACGATCGGCTACACCTTC
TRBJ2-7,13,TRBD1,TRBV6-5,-,CASRQGRSYEQYF,TGTGCCAGCCGACAGGGTCGTTCCTACGAGCAGTACTTC
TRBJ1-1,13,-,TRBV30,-,CAWSTLGNTEAFF,TGTGCCTGGAGTACACTGGGGAACACTGAAGCTTTCTTT
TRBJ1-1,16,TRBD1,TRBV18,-,CASSPGRDRDMTEAFF,TGTGCCAGCTCACCGGGGAGGGACAGGGATATGACTGAAGCTTTCTTT
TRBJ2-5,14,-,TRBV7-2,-,CASSLALSKETQYF,TGTGCCAGCAGCTTAGCGCTCAGTAAAGAGACCCAGTACTTC
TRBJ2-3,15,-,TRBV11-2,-,CASTITPHKQGAQYF,TGTGCCAGCACTATAACCCCTCATAAACAGGGCGCGCAGTATTTT
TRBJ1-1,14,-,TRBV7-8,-,CASSLIQGGTEAFF,TGTGCCAGCAGCTTAATACAGGGAGGTACTGAAGCTTTCTTT
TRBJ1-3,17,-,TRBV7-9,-,CASSSPRGGSSGNTIYF,TGTGCCAGCAGCTCACCCAGGGGCGGTAGCTCTGGAAACACCATATATTTT
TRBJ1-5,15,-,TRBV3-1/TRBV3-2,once,CASSPRGYSNQPQHF,TGTGCCAGCAGCCCCCGGGGTTATAGCAATCAGCCCCAGCATTTT
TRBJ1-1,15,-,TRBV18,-,CASSPYRDRYTEAFF,TGTGCCAGCTCACCATACCGGGACCGGTACACTGAAGCTTTCTTT
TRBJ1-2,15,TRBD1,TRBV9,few,CASSTGQGAYYGYTF,TGTGCCAGCAGCACCGGACAGGGTGCCTACTATGGCTACACCTTC
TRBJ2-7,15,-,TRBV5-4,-,CASSLEGTPLREQYF,TGTGCCAGCAGCTTGGAAGGGACTCCACTCAGAGAGCAGTACTTC
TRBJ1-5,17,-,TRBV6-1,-,CASSEATGHYSNQPQHF,TGTGCCAGCAGTGAAGCTACAGGGCATTATAGCAATCAGCCCCAGCATTTT
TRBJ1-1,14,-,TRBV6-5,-,CASAPAAGSTEAFF,TGTGCCAGCGCCCCGGCAGCGGGGTCCACTGAAGCTTTCTTT
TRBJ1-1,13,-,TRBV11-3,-,CASSLRRGSEAFF,TGTGCCAGCAGCTTAAGAAGGGGCTCTGAAGCTTTCTTT
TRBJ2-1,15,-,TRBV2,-,CASSESASYPYEQFF,TGTGCCAGCAGTGAATCGGCTAGCTATCCTTATGAGCAGTTCTTC
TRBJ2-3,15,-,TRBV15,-,CATSRDKHNTDTQYF,TGTGCCACCAGCAGAGATAAGCACAACACAGATACGCAGTATTTT
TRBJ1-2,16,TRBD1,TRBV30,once,CAWSYRAGGPPGGYTF,TGTGCCTGGAGTTATCGGGCAGGGGGCCCGCCGGGCGGCTACACCTTC
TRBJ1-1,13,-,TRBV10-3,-,CAIKLATGGEAFF,TGTGCCATCAAATTGGCCACCGGGGGTGAAGCTTTCTTT
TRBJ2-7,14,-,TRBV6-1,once,CASSEIAGFDEQYF,TGTGCCAGCAGTGAAATTGCAGGGTTCGACGAGCAGTACTTC
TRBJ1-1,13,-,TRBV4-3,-,CASSQDGRTEAFF,TGCGCCAGCAGCCAAGACGGCAGGACTGAAGCTTTCTTT
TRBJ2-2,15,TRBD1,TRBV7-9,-,CASSARTGGAGELFF,TGTGCCAGCAGCGCCCGGACAGGGGGCGCCGGGGAGCTGTTTTTT
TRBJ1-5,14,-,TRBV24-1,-,CATSDSGTDQPQHF,TGTGCCACCAGTGATTCCGGGACGGATCAGCCCCAGCATTTT
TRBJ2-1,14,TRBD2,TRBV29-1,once,CSVGTSGLYNEQFF,TGCAGCGTTGGGACTAGCGGCTTATACAATGAGCAGTTCTTC
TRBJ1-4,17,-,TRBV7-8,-,CASSALQGLNTNEKLFF,TGTGCCAGCAGCGCATTACAGGGTTTGAACACTAATGAAAAACTGTTTTTT
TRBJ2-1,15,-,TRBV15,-,CATSSSQLHDNEQFF,TGTGCCACCAGCAGTTCCCAATTACACGACAATGAGCAGTTCTTC
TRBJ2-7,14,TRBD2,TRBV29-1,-,CSVKGVAGGDEQYF,TGCAGCGTTAAGGGTGTAGCGGGAGGGGACGAGCAGTACTTC
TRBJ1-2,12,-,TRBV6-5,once,CASLQGFYGYTF,TGTGCCAGCCTACAGGGTTTCTATGGCTACACCTTC
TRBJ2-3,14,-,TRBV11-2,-,CASSLALYADTQYF,TGTGCCAGCAGCTTAGCCCTGTACGCAGATACGCAGTATTTT
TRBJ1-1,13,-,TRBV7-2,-,CASSPGQNTEAFF,TGTGCCAGCAGCCCCGGACAGAACACTGAAGCTTTCTTT
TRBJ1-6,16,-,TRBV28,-,CASSVGGGDGNSPLHF,TGTGCCAGCAGTGTTGGGGGGGGCGATGGTAATTCACCCCTCCACTTT
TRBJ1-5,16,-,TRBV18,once,CASSLGLGNSNQPQHF,TGTGCCAGCTCACTAGGATTAGGCAATAGCAATCAGCCCCAGCATTTT
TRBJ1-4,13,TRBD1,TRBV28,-,CASSRQGWGKLFF,TGTGCCAGCAGCCGACAGGGGTGGGGAAAACTGTTTTTT